This T cell receptor (beta chain) is from a study of tumor and adjacent non-tumor tissue in lung cancer. Background on the study: Stage I to III disease affected some 11 men and roughly 5 women aged about 31 to 85.

Study results and limitations: Compared with tumor, normal lung showed significantly lower TCR diversity.

Relative to its sample, this clonotype is medium-sized. Its target is not known. Three rounds of nested PCR, following a modified ARM-PCR protocol, produced the TCRbeta library. MiXCR, applied by TCRdb to the multiplex PCR reads, yields one record per CDR3 protein. The table lists over 110,000 distinct CDR3 sequences, around 61% of them singletons, with roughly 20% in the top ten. The template was RNA from unsorted bulk tissue. The V gene lost 3 bases and the J gene lost 2 bases, with 9 bases spanning the gap. The CDR3 loop spans 14 amino acids. Germline loops: CDR1 SGHNT, CDR2 YENEEA. The clonotype was recovered from a man in his sixties with small cell lung cancer. The chain links TRBV11-3 to TRBJ2-3; D is unclear. Sequenced sample: lung tumor tissue. Written as DNA, the CDR3 is TGTGCCAGCAGCTTTAACGAAAACACAGATACGCAGTATTTT. Translating gives CASSFNENTDTQYF.